These 28 T cell receptor beta chains were all obtained from the same sample, sequenced in a study of T cells in Graves' hyperthyroidism and ophthalmopathy. RNA transcripts were the template for amplifying TCR beta CDR3 regions. The TCR CDR3 was amplified in a first-round RT-PCR using the HTBI primer set. Each CDR3 protein is one row after TCRdb ran MiXCR on the multiplex PCR reads. The table shows around 440,000 distinct CDR3 sequences, with approximately 15% occurring only once. Sequenced: blood. These receptors came from a woman aged 18-29 years with Graves' hyperthyroidism.

The chain carries TRBV6-1 and TRBJ1-6; TRBD1 might be the D (5 bases). The CDR3 has 16 amino acids. Germline V gives CDR1 MNHNS, CDR2 SASEGT. V was cut by 6 bases and J by 2 bases, with 14 bases left in between. In nucleotides, the CDR3 is TGTGCCAGCAGGGATCCTACAGGAACCTATAATTCACCCCTCCACTTT. It yields the protein CASRDPTGTYNSPLHF.

The chain joins TRBV19 to TRBJ1-2, with 7 bases fitting TRBD1. Trimming took 5 bases from V and 4 from J; bases not matched to a gene: 4. Germline V gene data show CDR1 as LNHDA and CDR2 as SQIVND (reference sequence). The CDR3 is made up of 13 amino acids. CDR3 DNA: TGTGCCAGTAGTCCCTGGACAGGCTATGGCTACACCTTC. It specifies CASSPWTGYGYTF.

This clonotype was seen at least ten times. The chain combines TRBV24-1 with TRBJ2-1; no reliable D call. CDR3 length: 13 residues. Trimming pared 0 bases from V and 12 bases from J, leaving 11 bases between. Germline lookup yields CDR1 KGHDR and CDR2 SFDVKD. CDR3 DNA: TGTGCCACCAGTGATTTGAGTCTAGTGGGGCAGTTCTTC. As protein: CATSDLSLVGQFF.

This clonotype has only a few counts. This could be a read error, since a much larger clone is one nucleotide away. This sequence joins TRBV28 and TRBJ2-7, with D unresolved. Germline loops: CDR1 MDHEN, CDR2 SYDVKM. The CDR3 is 13 amino acids. The CDR3 here is CAGSTSLLNEQYF. The CDR3 nucleotides are TGTGCCGGCAGTACTTCCTTGTTGAACGAGCAGTACTTC.

The chain recombines TRBV6-2 or TRBV6-3 with TRBJ1-1; no clear D. Germline V gene data show CDR1 as MNHEY and CDR2 as SVGEGT. The CDR3 has 13 residues. V lost 6 bases, J lost 2 bases, and 10 bases lay in between. CDR3 protein: CASRVAANTEAFF. Written as DNA, the CDR3 is TGTGCCAGCAGGGTGGCAGCAAACACTGAAGCTTTCTTT.

The sample holds many counts of this clonotype. The chain uses TRBV20-1 and TRBJ1-2; D unresolved. CDR1 and CDR2 (germline): DFQATT, SNEGSKA (reference sequence). With 0 bases removed from V and 8 bases from J, the gap between germline ends came to 13 bases. The CDR3 length is 13 residues. The CDR3 sequence: CSARDIREEGYTF. CDR3 sequence (DNA): TGCAGTGCTAGAGATATCCGGGAGGAGGGCTACACCTTC.

This clonotype showed up many times. The chain recombines TRBV7-2 with TRBJ1-1; 7 nucleotides line up with TRBD1. V gave up 7 bases and J gave up 4 bases; unmatched junction bases: 12. Germline V gives CDR1 SGHTA, CDR2 FQGNSA. CDR3 length equals 15 residues. The CDR3 here is CASNPQGEQFTEAFF. In DNA, the CDR3 is TGTGCCAGCAACCCCCAGGGGGAACAATTCACTGAAGCTTTCTTT.

In this sample, this clonotype turned up many times. The chain joins TRBV2 to TRBJ2-1; 10 bases fit TRBD2. J lost 6 bases, V lost 3 bases, and 8 bases had no gene match. Germline lookup yields CDR1 SNHLY and CDR2 FYNNEI. The CDR3 has 16 residues. CDR3 amino acids: CASSEFWLAGVNEQFF. The CDR3 coding sequence is TGTGCCAGCAGTGAGTTCTGGCTAGCGGGGGTCAATGAGCAGTTCTTC.

The rearrangement links TRBV19 to TRBJ2-3; D unclear. This CDR3 comprises 13 residues. Germline V lookup: CDR1 LNHDA, CDR2 SQIVND (reference sequence). Trimming pared 5 bases from V and 7 bases from J, leaving 13 bases between. CDR3 amino acids: CASSPSLQNTQYF. CDR3 DNA sequence: TGTGCCAGTAGTCCCTCGCTTCAGAATACGCAGTATTTT. Complete variable domain (other parts from reference TRBV19 and TRBJ2-3): DGGITQSPKYLFRKEGQNVTLSCEQNLNHDAMYWYRQDPGQGLRLIYYSQIVNDFQKGDIAEGYSVSREKKESFPLTVTSAQKNPTAFYLCASSPSLQNTQYFGPGTRLTVL.

The chain carries TRBV29-1 and TRBJ2-2, with 11 bases matching TRBD2. Germline V CDR1 and CDR2: SQVTM, ANQGSEA. This CDR3 comprises 14 residues. J lost 6 bases, V lost 4 bases, and 4 bases had no gene match. CDR3 sequence (DNA): TGCAGCGTTGCCGGGACTAGCGGCCCCGGGGAGCTGTTTTTT. This codes for CSVAGTSGPGELFF.

The gene calls are TRBV5-1 and TRBJ1-3, with D possibly TRBD1 on 6 matching bases. This CDR3 spans 14 amino acids. V shed 6 bases and J shed 2 bases, with 12 bases lying between them. The germline gives CDR1 SGHRS, CDR2 YFSETQ. CDR3 in amino acids: CASNSGETGNTIYF. The CDR3 DNA follows: TGCGCCAGCAACTCAGGGGAAACTGGAAACACCATATATTTT.

The V gene is TRBV4-1, the J gene TRBJ1-3; 8 positions match TRBD1. The germline gives CDR1 MGHRA, CDR2 YSYEKL. This CDR3 spans 21 amino acids. The junction had 17 bases not matched to a gene; V was cut back by 1 base and J by 0 bases. The chain's CDR3 is CASSQAPPLGTGIFSGNTIYF. Here the CDR3 DNA reads TGCGCCAGCAGCCAAGCTCCGCCCTTGGGGACAGGAATATTCTCTGGAAACACCATATATTTT.

In this sample, this clonotype turned up a few times. The rearrangement links TRBV5-5 to TRBJ1-2; possible D gene TRBD1, 6 bases. Germline V gives CDR1 SGHKS, CDR2 YYEKEE (reference sequence). This CDR3 contains 15 residues. Trimming left V 5 bases short and J 2 bases short, with 16 bases between. The DNA of the CDR3 is TGTGCCAGCAGGGGGTCGGGGGCCGGGAACTATGGCTACACCTTC. As protein: CASRGSGAGNYGYTF. Drawing the rest from reference TRBV5-5 and TRBJ1-2, the complete variable domain is DAGVTQSPTHLIKTRGQQVTLRCSPISGHKSVSWYQQVLGQGPQFIFQYYEKEERGRGNFPDRFSARQFPNYSSELNVNALLLGDSALYLCASRGSGAGNYGYTFGSGTRLTVV.

The chain uses TRBV27 and TRBJ2-1; 10 nucleotides agree with TRBD2. V lost 5 bases, J lost 5 bases, and 9 bases stayed unmatched. The CDR3 covers 16 residues. The V gene's germline CDR1 is MNHEY and CDR2 SMNVEV (reference sequence). The CDR3: CASSIGSGRGDNEQFF. The CDR3 nucleotides read TGTGCCAGCAGTATCGGGAGCGGGAGGGGGGACAATGAGCAGTTCTTC.

The chain links TRBV5-1 to TRBJ2-5; TRBD1 or TRBD2 may be the D gene (5 bases each). The length of the CDR3 is 12 residues. Germline assignment: CDR1 SGHRS and CDR2 YFSETQ. Trimming cost V 8 bases and J 4 bases, with 12 bases left between them. The CDR3 sequence: CASRDAGETQYF. The CDR3 bases are TGCGCCAGTAGGGACGCAGGAGAGACCCAGTACTTC.

This clonotype was seen repeatedly, ten times or more. The rearrangement joins TRBV5-4 to TRBJ2-1; D might be TRBD2 (6 bases). CDR1 is SGHNT, CDR2 YYREEE, per germline (reference sequence). V lost 4 bases, J lost 0 bases, and 11 bases lay in between. This CDR3 has 15 residues. The CDR3, as DNA: TGTGCCAGCAGCCTTAAGGGAGGCTCCTACAATGAGCAGTTCTTC. It yields the protein CASSLKGGSYNEQFF.

This clonotype was counted only a few times. The chain joins TRBV20-1 to TRBJ1-4, with D perhaps matching TRBD1 (6 bases). Germline V gene sequence: CDR1 DFQATT, CDR2 SNEGSKA (reference sequence). The CDR3 runs 13 residues. Deletions cut 6 bases from V and 10 bases from J, with 18 bases between. This CDR3 reads CSAFRQVQGKLFF. The CDR3 DNA follows: TGCAGTGCCTTTAGGCAAGTACAGGGAAAACTGTTTTTT.

This clonotype was seen ten or more times. The rearrangement uses TRBV6-1 and TRBJ1-6, with D maybe TRBD1 (5 bases). Germline V gives CDR1 MNHNS, CDR2 SASEGT. The V end lost 5 bases, the J end lost 2 bases, and 19 bases lay between the germline ends. This CDR3 has 18 residues. The CDR3 sequence is CASSLRGQGSAYNSPLHF. The CDR3 DNA sequence: TGTGCCAGCAGTCTACGCGGCCAGGGCTCGGCCTATAATTCACCCCTCCACTTT.

There are many counts of this clonotype. V and J are TRBV2 and TRBJ1-4, with 8 bases fitting TRBD1. Germline V lookup: CDR1 SNHLY, CDR2 FYNNEI. The CDR3 contains 13 residues. Trimming at V came to 6 bases and at J to 8 bases, leaving 5 bases not matched to a gene. The CDR3 region is CASRDREREKLFF. CDR3 in DNA: TGTGCCAGCAGGGACAGGGAGAGAGAAAAACTGTTTTTT. Variable domain in full (rest from reference TRBV2 and TRBJ1-4): EPEVTQTPSHQVTQMGQEVILRCVPISNHLYFYWYRQILGQKVEFLVSFYNNEISEKSEIFDDQFSVERPDGSNFTLKIRSTKLEDSAMYFCASRDREREKLFFGSGTQLSVL.

This clonotype was counted ten times or more. Given a much more abundant clone one base away, this may be a read error. The chain has TRBV28 and TRBJ1-2; 8 positions match TRBD1. Germline trimming cut 3 bases from V and 8 bases from J; bases unmatched to any gene: 11. CDR1 MDHEN and CDR2 SYDVKM come from the germline V gene. The CDR3 is 15 amino acids. The DNA for the CDR3 is TGTGCCAGCAGTTTCTGGCGCAGGGGGCAGGAAGGCTACACCTTC. The encoded protein is CASSFWRRGQEGYTF.

This clonotype was counted a few times. The chain combines TRBV25-1 with TRBJ1-3, with 8 bases identical to TRBD1. Germline V gene lookup returns CDR1 MGHDK and CDR2 SYGVNS. Trimming at V came to 2 bases and at J to 13 bases, leaving 4 bases not matched to a gene. The CDR3 runs to 12 residues. The CDR3 DNA reads as TGTGCCAGCAGTGAAGGGACAGGACTTATATATTTT. It yields the protein CASSEGTGLIYF.

This clonotype came up many times. The V call is TRBV10-3, the J call TRBJ2-2, with 9 nucleotides matching TRBD1. The CDR3 is 16 residues long. V shed 6 bases and J 2 bases; nucleotides not matched to a gene: 7. Germline CDR1 ENHRY, CDR2 SYGVKD. In DNA form, the CDR3 reads TGTGCCATCAGCCTGGGACAGGGAACCAACACCGGGGAGCTGTTTTTT. As protein: CAISLGQGTNTGELFF.

The CDR3 region has the DNA TGCGCCAGCCAATCAGGGGACTACAGCTCCTACAATGAGCAGTTCTTC. Amino acids: CASQSGDYSSYNEQFF. The chain combines TRBV4-1 with TRBJ2-1, with TRBD2 as a possible D gene (7 bases). Germline-derived CDR1 and CDR2 are MGHRA and YSYEKL. The germline V and J ends were trimmed by 8 bases and 0 bases, with 17 bases remaining between them. The CDR3 sequence is 16 residues long.

This clonotype was observed many times. The V and J genes are TRBV28 and TRBJ1-2; TRBD1 might be the D (5 bases). Germline assignment: CDR1 MDHEN and CDR2 SYDVKM. CDR3 size: 13 residues. Trimming shortened V by 4 bases and J by 3 bases, and 9 bases separated the two germline ends. CDR3 region: CASSSTAHYGYTF. The CDR3, as DNA: TGTGCCAGCAGTTCGACAGCTCACTATGGCTACACCTTC.

The CDR3 is CASSKTGNTEAFF. The DNA for the CDR3 is TGTGCCAGTAGTAAGACAGGGAATACTGAAGCTTTCTTT. The chain is built from TRBV19 and TRBJ1-1, with 7 positions matching TRBD1. Germline loops: CDR1 LNHDA, CDR2 SQIVND (reference sequence). V was pared by 4 bases and J by 5 bases, with 4 bases of the junction left unmatched. The length of the CDR3 is 13 residues. Drawing the rest from reference TRBV19 and TRBJ1-1, the complete variable domain is DGGITQSPKYLFRKEGQNVTLSCEQNLNHDAMYWYRQDPGQGLRLIYYSQIVNDFQKGDIAEGYSVSREKKESFPLTVTSAQKNPTAFYLCASSKTGNTEAFFGQGTRLTVV.

This clonotype was detected many times. The rearrangement joins TRBV6-4 to TRBJ1-5; the D is unclear. Deletions cut 6 bases from V and 3 bases from J, with 0 bases between. Germline lookup yields CDR1 MRHNA and CDR2 SNTAGT. This CDR3 spans 10 amino acids. The CDR3 protein is CASSNQPQHF. The CDR3, as DNA: TGTGCCAGCAGCAATCAGCCCCAGCATTTT.

The rearrangement uses TRBV30 and TRBJ2-6; 10 bases line up with TRBD2. Germline CDR1 GTSNPN, CDR2 SVGIG (reference sequence). The CDR3 is 18 residues long. The J segment lost 2 bases and the V segment lost 2 bases, leaving 9 bases of the junction unmatched. The CDR3, as DNA: TGTGCCTGGAGTATAAGTAGCGGGGGGCACCCTGGGGCCAACGTCCTGACTTTC. Amino acid sequence: CAWSISSGGHPGANVLTF. The full variable domain, rest sourced from reference TRBV30 and TRBJ2-6, is SQTIHQWPATLVQPVGSPLSLECTVEGTSNPNLYWYRQAAGRGLQLLFYSVGIGQISSEVPQNLSASRPQDRQFILSSKKLLLSDSGFYLCAWSISSGGHPGANVLTFGAGSRLTVL.

J is TRBJ1-2 and V is TRBV11-1; D is perhaps TRBD1 (5 bases). V lost 5 bases and J lost 3, with 19 bases in between. The CDR3 covers 16 residues. Germline V gene lookup returns CDR1 SGHAT and CDR2 FQDESV (reference sequence). The CDR3 DNA reads TGTGCCAGCAGCCCGACCAACCCATGGACATACTATGGCTACACCTTC. Translation gives CASSPTNPWTYYGYTF.